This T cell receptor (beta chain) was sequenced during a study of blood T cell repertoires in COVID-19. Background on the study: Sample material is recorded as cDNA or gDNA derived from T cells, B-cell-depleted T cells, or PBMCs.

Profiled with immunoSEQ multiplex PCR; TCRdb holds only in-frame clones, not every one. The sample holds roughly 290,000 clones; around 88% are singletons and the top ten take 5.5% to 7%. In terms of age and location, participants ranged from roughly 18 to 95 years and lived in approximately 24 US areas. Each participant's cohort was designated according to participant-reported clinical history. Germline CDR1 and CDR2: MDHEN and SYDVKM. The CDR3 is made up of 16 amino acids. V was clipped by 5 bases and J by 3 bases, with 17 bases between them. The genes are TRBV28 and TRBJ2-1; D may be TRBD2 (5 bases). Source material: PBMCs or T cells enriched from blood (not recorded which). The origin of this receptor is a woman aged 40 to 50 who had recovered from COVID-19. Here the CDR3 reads CASSPPVRGSYNEQFF. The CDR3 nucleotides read TGTGCCAGCAGTCCCCCCGTTAGAGGGAGCTACAATGAGCAGTTCTTC.